This T cell receptor (beta chain) was obtained from a study of T cell changes during pregnancy in multiple sclerosis. Sequencing used immunoSEQ multiplex PCR; TCRdb keeps in-frame clones, though not all of them. The data show more than 35,000 clones, with approximately 89% seen just once and around 0.76% held by the top ten. The specimen comprised CD4+ T cells from peripheral blood mononuclear cells, sampled after pregnancy. The source of this sequence is a female donor in good health, enrolled as a control in a pregnancy study.

For the CDR3, the DNA is TGTGCCTCCGACTCGGGGGTTTACAATGAGCAGTTCTTC. This sequence encodes CASDSGVYNEQFF. V gene TRBV30 combines with J gene TRBJ2-1, with D perhaps matching TRBD2 (6 bases). CDR1 is GTSNPN, CDR2 SVGIG, per germline (reference sequence). CDR3 length: 13 residues. Trimming left V 7 bases short and J 4 bases short, with 14 bases between.